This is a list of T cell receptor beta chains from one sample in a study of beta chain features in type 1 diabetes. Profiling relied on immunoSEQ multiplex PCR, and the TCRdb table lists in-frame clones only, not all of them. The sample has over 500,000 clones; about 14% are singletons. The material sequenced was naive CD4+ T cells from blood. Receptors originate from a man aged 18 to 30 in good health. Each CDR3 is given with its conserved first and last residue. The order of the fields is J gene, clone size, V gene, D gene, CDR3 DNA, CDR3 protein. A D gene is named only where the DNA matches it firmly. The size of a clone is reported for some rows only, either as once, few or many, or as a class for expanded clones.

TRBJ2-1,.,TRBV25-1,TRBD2,TGTGCCAGCAGTGGAATCACGGGAGGCAATGAGCAGTTCTTC,CASSGITGGNEQFF
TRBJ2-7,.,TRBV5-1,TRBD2,TGCGCCAGCCACTCCGTAGGGACTAAGTTGTACTTC,CASHSVGTKLYF
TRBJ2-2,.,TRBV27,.,TGTGCCAGCAGGCTATGGGGCCTCGAGCGCGGGGAGCTGTTTTTT,CASRLWGLERGELFF
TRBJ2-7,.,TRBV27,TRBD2,TGTGCCAGCAGTCCCGGACTAGCGGGTCCCTACGAGCAGTACTTC,CASSPGLAGPYEQYF
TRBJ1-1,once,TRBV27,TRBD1,TGTGCCAGCAGTTCTGGACAGGGTCGCTATGTGGACACTGAAGCTTTCTTT,CASSSGQGRYVDTEAFF
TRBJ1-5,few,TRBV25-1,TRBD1,TGTGCCAGCAGTCCACGGACAGGACTTAGCAATCAGCCCCAGCATTTT,CASSPRTGLSNQPQHF
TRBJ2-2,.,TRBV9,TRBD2,TGTGCCAGCAGCGTAGCATCGGGAGGACACACCGGGGAGCTGTTTTTT,CASSVASGGHTGELFF
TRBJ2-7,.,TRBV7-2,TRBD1,TGTGCCAGCAGCTTAGACAGGGGGCGAATCTACGAGCAGTACTTC,CASSLDRGRIYEQYF
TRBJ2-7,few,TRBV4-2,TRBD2,TGTGCCAGCAGCCCCGGGGGGACCCAAGCCTACGAGCAGTACTTC,CASSPGGTQAYEQYF
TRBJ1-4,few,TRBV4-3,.,TGCGCCAGCGGGGCACTAACTAATGAAAAACTGTTTTTT,CASGALTNEKLFF
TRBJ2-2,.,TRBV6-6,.,TGTGCCAGCAGACGAACCACCGGGGAGCTGTTTTTT,CASRRTTGELFF
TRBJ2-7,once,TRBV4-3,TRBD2,TGCGCCAGCAGCCAAGAGGGGTGGCCTAGCGGGGGCGAGCAGTACTTC,CASSQEGWPSGGEQYF
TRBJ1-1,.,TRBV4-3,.,TGCGCCAGCAGCCAAGGGCCAGGGAGGCGCACTGAAGCTTTCTTT,CASSQGPGRRTEAFF
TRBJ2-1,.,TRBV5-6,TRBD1,TGTGCCAGCAGCTTGGTAGGGGGCGATGAGCAGTTCTTC,CASSLVGGDEQFF
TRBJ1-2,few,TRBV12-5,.,TGTGCTAGTGGTTTGGTACTTAGGACCCCACCCAACTATGGCTACACCTTC,CASGLVLRTPPNYGYTF
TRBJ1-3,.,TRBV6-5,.,TGTGCCGTGGTCAGTACGGGAAACACCATATATTTT,CAVVSTGNTIYF
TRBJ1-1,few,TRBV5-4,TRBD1,TGTGCCAGCACCAAGACAGGGGCGAACACTGAAGCTTTCTTT,CASTKTGANTEAFF
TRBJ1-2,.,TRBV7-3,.,TGTGCCAGCAGCCCCCAGGGAGCGCCCTATGGCTACACCTTC,CASSPQGAPYGYTF
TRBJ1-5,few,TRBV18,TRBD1,TGTGCCAGCTCACCGGACAGGGAGCAGCCCCAGCATTTT,CASSPDREQPQHF
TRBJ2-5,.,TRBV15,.,TGTGCCACCAGCAGAGTGAGGTTAGAGACCCAGTACTTC,CATSRVRLETQYF
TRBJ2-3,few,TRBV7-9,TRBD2,TGTGCCAGCAGCAGCCTAGCGGGTAGCACAGATACGCAGTATTTT,CASSSLAGSTDTQYF
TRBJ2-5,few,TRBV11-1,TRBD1,TGTGCCAGCAGGAAGGGACAGGGGAGCCAAGAGACCCAGTACTTC,CASRKGQGSQETQYF
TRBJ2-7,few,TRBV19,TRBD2,TGTGCCAGTACCGGGACTAGCGGGACCTCCTACGAGCAGTACTTC,CASTGTSGTSYEQYF
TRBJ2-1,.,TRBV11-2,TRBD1,TGTGCCAGCAGCGTGGGACAGCATTACAATGAGCAGTTCTTC,CASSVGQHYNEQFF
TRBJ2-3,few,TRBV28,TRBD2,TGTGCCAGCAGTAAGCGGGGGAAGTTGGATACGCAGTATTTT,CASSKRGKLDTQYF
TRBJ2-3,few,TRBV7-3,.,TGTGCCAGCAGCCCAGACACAGATACGCAGTATTTT,CASSPDTDTQYF
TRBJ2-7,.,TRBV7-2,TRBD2,TGTGCCAGCAGCCCTCGACTAGCGCCCAGCTCCTACGAGCAGTACTTC,CASSPRLAPSSYEQYF
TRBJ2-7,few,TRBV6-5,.,TGTGCCAGCAGTACACGGGACGTGGGCGAGCAGTACTTC,CASSTRDVGEQYF
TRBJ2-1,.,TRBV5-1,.,TGCGCCAGCAGCTTGGGACAGTGGAGCAACAATGAGCAGTTCTTC,CASSLGQWSNNEQFF